This passage covers 5 T cell receptor beta chains from one sample sequenced in a study of T cells in tumors after PD-1 blockade. Generated by immunoSEQ multiplex PCR, the TCRdb table keeps only in-frame clones and is missing some. The sample yields about 10,000 clones, more than 65% seen once. The input for sequencing was tumor tissue, taken after anti-PD-1 treatment. The receptor source for this set is a human donor with basal cell carcinoma.

The V call is TRBV6-4, the J call TRBJ2-7; the match to TRBD1 covers 7 bases. Germline V gives CDR1 MRHNA, CDR2 SNTAGT. This CDR3 is built from 15 residues. V dropped 0 bases and J dropped 2; count of bases not matched to a gene: 4. As DNA, the CDR3 is TGTGCCAGCAGTGACTCTGGGACAGTAGCCTACGAGCAGTACTTC. Protein sequence: CASSDSGTVAYEQYF.

This clone is medium-sized (0.01 to 0.1%) by share. CDR3 sequence: CASRRRQGARNEQYF. The CDR3 DNA reads TGTGCCAGCAGACGAAGACAGGGGGCGCGGAACGAGCAGTACTTC. J is TRBJ2-7 and V is TRBV6-5; 10 bases match TRBD1. The V gene end was trimmed by 6 bases and the J gene end by 5 bases; junction bases not matched to a gene: 10. The CDR3 totals 15 residues. CDR1 and CDR2 from the germline V gene are MNHEY and SVGAGI.

This clone was observed a few times. The chain uses TRBV28 and TRBJ1-1; 7 bases align to TRBD1. The CDR3 loop spans 15 amino acids. The germline V gene encodes CDR1 MDHEN and CDR2 SYDVKM. Unmatched junction bases numbered 9, after V lost 5 bases and J lost 3 bases. CDR3 in amino acids: CASSPPDRAYTEAFF. CDR3 DNA: TGTGCCAGCAGTCCCCCTGACAGGGCTTACACTGAAGCTTTCTTT.

The chain links TRBV7-8 to TRBJ2-5; no clear D. V was pared by 5 bases and J by 2 bases, with 6 bases between. This CDR3 has 12 amino acids. The V gene's germline CDR1 is SGHVS and CDR2 FQNEAQ. The CDR3 coding sequence is TGTGCCAGCAGCCCAGGTCAAGAGACCCAGTACTTC. It codes for CASSPGQETQYF.

The rearrangement uses TRBV25-1 and TRBJ1-1, with D unresolved. Germline CDR1 MGHDK, CDR2 SYGVNS. Trimming took off 1 base at V and 8 bases at J, with 11 bases between the two ends. The CDR3 contains 13 residues. CDR3 nucleotides: TGTGCCAGCAGTGAATTAAAGGCGGGGGAAGCTTTCTTT. This sequence encodes CASSELKAGEAFF.